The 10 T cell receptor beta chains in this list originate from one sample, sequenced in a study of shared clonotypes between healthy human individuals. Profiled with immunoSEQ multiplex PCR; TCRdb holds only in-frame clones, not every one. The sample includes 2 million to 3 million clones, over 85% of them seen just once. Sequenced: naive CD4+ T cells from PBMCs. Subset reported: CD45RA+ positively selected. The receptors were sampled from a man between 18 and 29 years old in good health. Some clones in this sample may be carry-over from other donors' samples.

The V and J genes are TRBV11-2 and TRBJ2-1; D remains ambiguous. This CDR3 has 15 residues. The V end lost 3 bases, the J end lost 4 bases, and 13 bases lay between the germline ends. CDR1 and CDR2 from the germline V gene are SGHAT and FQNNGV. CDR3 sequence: CASSFEATVYNEQFF. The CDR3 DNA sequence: TGTGCCAGCAGCTTCGAAGCGACCGTTTACAATGAGCAGTTCTTC.

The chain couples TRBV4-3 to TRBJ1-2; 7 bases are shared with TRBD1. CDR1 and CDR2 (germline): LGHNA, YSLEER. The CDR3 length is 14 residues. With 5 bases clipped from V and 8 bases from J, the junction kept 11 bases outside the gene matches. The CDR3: CASSELGQTQGYTF. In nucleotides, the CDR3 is TGCGCCAGCAGCGAGCTGGGACAGACTCAGGGCTACACCTTC.

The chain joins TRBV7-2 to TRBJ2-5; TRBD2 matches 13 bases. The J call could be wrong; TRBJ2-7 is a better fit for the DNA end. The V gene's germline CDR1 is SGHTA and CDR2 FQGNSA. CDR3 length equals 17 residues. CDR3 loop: CASSLAFGLAGDNEQYF. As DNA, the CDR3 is TGTGCCAGCAGCTTAGCCTTTGGACTAGCGGGAGATAACGAGCAGTACTTC.

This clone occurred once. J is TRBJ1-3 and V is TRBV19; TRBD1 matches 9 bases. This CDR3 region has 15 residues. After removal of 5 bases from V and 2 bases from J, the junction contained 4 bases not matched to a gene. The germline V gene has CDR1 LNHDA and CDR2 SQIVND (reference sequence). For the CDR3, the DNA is TGTGCCAGTAGTTGGACAGGGGTGACTGGAAACACCATATATTTT. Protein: CASSWTGVTGNTIYF. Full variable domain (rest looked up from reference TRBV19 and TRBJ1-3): DGGITQSPKYLFRKEGQNVTLSCEQNLNHDAMYWYRQDPGQGLRLIYYSQIVNDFQKGDIAEGYSVSREKKESFPLTVTSAQKNPTAFYLCASSWTGVTGNTIYFGEGSWLTVV.

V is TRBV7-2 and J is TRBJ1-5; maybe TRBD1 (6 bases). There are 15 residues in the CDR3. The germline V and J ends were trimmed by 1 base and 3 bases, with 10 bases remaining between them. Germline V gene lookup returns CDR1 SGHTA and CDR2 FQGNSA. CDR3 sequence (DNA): TGTGCCAGCAGCTTAGTCGGGACACCCAATCAGCCCCAGCATTTT. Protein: CASSLVGTPNQPQHF.

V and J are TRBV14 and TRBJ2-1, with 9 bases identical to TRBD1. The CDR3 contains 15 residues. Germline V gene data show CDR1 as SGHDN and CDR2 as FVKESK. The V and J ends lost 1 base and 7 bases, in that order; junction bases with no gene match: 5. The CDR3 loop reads CASSQGTGVWNEQFF. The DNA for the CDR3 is TGTGCCAGCAGCCAAGGGACAGGGGTCTGGAATGAGCAGTTCTTC.

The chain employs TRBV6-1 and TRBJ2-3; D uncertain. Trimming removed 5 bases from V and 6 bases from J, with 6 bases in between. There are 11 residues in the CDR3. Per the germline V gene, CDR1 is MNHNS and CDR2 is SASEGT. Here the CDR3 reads CASSQEDTQYF. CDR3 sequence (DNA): TGTGCCAGCAGTCAAGAGGATACGCAGTATTTT.

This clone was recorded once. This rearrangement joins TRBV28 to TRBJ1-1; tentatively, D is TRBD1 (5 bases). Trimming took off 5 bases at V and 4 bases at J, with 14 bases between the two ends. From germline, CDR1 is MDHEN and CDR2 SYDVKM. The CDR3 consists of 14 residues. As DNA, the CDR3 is TGTGCCAGCAGTGCCAGGGTGAGTAGCACTGAAGCTTTCTTT. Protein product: CASSARVSSTEAFF.

In DNA form, the CDR3 reads TGCGCCAGCAGCTCCGAACTAGCGGGAGTCTACGAGCAGTACTTC. Protein sequence: CASSSELAGVYEQYF. The V call is TRBV5-1, the J call TRBJ2-7; 11 bases match TRBD2. This CDR3 spans 15 amino acids. V gave up 3 bases and J gave up 3 bases; unmatched junction bases: 5. CDR1 SGHRS and CDR2 YFSETQ come from the germline V gene.

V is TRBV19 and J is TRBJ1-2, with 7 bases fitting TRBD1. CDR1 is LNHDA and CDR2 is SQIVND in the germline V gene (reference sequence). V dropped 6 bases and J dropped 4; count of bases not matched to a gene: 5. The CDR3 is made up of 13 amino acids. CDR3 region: CASRITGVYGYTF. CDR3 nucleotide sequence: TGTGCCAGTAGAATAACAGGGGTCTATGGCTACACCTTC.